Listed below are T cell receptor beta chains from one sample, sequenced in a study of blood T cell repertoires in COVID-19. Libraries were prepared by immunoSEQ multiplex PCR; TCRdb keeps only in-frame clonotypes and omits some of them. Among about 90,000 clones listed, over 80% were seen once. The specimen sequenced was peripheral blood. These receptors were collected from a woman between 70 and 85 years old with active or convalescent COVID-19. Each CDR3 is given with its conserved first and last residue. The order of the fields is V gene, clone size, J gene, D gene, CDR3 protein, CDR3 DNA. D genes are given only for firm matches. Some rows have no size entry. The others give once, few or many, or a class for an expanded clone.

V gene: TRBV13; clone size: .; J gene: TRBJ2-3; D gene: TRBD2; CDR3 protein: CASSPTSGADTQYF; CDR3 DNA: TGTGCCAGCAGCCCTACTAGCGGGGCAGATACGCAGTATTTT
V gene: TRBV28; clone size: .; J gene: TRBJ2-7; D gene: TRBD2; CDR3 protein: CASSSSGGMLYEQYF; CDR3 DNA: TGTGCCAGCAGCTCAAGCGGGGGGATGTTGTACGAGCAGTACTTC
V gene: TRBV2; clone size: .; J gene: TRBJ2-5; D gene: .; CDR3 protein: CASSVSGGVQETQYF; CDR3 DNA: TGTGCCAGCTCAGTCAGCGGTGGGGTACAAGAGACCCAGTACTTC
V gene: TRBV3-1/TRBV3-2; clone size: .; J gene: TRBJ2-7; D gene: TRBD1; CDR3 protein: CASTGQGAYEQYF; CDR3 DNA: TGTGCCAGCACGGGGCAGGGGGCCTACGAGCAGTACTTC
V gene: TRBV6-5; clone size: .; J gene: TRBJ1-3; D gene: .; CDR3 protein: CASKNAPSSGNTIYF; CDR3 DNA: TGTGCCAGCAAGAATGCCCCGAGCTCTGGAAACACCATATATTTT
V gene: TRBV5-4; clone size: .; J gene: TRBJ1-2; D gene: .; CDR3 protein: CASSFHDSYGYTF; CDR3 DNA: TGTGCCAGCAGCTTTCATGACAGCTATGGCTACACCTTC
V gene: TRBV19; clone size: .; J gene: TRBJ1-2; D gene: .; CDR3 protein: CASSMNPGFRSHYGYTF; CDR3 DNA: TGTGCCAGTAGTATGAATCCAGGGTTTCGGTCTCACTATGGCTACACCTTC
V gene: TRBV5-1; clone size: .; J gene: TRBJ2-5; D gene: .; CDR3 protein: CASSLRSGETQYF; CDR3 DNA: TGCGCCAGCAGCTTGCGTTCCGGAGAGACCCAGTACTTC
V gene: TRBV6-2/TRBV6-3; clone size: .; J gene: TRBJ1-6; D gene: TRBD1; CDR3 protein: CASSPPGQGQGSPLHF; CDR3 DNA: TGTGCCAGCAGTCCCCCGGGACAGGGCCAGGGATCACCCCTCCACTTT
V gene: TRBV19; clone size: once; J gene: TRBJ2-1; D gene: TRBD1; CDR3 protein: CASSIRGQGAILSYNEQFF; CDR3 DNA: TGTGCCAGTAGTATAAGAGGGCAGGGGGCGATTTTGTCCTACAATGAGCAGTTCTTC
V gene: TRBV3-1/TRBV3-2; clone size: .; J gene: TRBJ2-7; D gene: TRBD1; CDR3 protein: CASSPRQGYSYEQYF; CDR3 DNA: TGTGCCAGCAGCCCCAGACAGGGATACTCCTACGAGCAGTACTTC
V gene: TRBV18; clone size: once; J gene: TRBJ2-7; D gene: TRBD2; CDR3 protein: CASSHRAGLAYEQYF; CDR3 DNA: TGTGCCAGCTCACACAGAGCGGGGCTAGCCTACGAGCAGTACTTC
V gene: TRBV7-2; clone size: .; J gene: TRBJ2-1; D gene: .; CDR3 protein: CASSLGGPSYNEQFF; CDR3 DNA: TGTGCCAGCAGCTTAGGTGGGCCCTCCTACAATGAGCAGTTCTTC
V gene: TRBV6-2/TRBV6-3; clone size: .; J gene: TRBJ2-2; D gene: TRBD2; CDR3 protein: CASSWTSGYTGELFF; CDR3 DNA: TGTGCCAGCAGTTGGACTAGCGGATACACCGGGGAGCTGTTTTTT
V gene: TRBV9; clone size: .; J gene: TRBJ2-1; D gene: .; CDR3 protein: CASSVGPLNEQFF; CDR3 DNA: TGTGCCAGCAGCGTAGGGCCGCTTAATGAGCAGTTCTTC
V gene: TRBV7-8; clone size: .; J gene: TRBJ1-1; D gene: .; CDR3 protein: CASSLGGGGNTEAFF; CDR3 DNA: TGTGCCAGCAGCTTAGGTGGCGGAGGCAACACTGAAGCTTTCTTT
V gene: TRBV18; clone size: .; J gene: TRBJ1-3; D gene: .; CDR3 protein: CASSPSRDLGGNTIYF; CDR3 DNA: TGTGCCAGCTCACCCTCGCGGGACCTCGGAGGAAACACCATATATTTT
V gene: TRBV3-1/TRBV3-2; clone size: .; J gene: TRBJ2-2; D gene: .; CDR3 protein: CASSRSGVAGELFF; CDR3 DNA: TGTGCCAGCAGCCGGTCAGGGGTGGCCGGGGAGCTGTTTTTT
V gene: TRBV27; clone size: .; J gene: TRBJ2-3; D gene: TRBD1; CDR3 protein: CASSLAGQGARDTQYF; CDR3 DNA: TGTGCCAGCAGTTTGGCTGGGCAGGGGGCGCGAGATACGCAGTATTTT
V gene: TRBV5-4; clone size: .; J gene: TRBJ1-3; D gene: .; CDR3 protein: CASSLGTPAGNTIYF; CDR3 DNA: TGTGCCAGCAGCTTGGGGACACCCGCTGGAAACACCATATATTTT
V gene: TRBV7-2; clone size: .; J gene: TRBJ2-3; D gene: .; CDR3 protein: CASGYRDLTQYF; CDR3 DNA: TGTGCCAGCGGCTACAGGGACCTTACGCAGTATTTT
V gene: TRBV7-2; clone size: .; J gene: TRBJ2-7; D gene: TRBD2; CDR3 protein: CASSVGLAGPPGQYF; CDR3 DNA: TGTGCCAGCAGCGTGGGACTAGCGGGGCCGCCTGGGCAGTACTTC
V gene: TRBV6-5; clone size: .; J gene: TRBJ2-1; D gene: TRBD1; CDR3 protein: CASSYSGQFGVNEQFF; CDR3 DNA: TGTGCCAGCAGTTACTCGGGACAGTTCGGGGTCAATGAGCAGTTCTTC
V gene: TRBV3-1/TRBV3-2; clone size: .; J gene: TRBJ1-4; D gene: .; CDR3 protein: CASSQDSRQATNEKLFF; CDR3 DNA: TGTGCCAGCAGCCAAGATTCCCGACAGGCAACTAATGAAAAACTGTTTTTT
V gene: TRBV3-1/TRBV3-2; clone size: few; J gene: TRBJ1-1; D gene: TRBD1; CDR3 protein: CASRYERQGRDPEAFF; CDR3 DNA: TGTGCCAGCAGATACGAAAGACAGGGAAGGGATCCTGAAGCTTTCTTT
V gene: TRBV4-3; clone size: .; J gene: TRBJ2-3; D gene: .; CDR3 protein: CASSQDSGLRDTQYF; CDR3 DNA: TGCGCCAGCAGCCAAGATAGCGGTTTGAGAGATACGCAGTATTTT
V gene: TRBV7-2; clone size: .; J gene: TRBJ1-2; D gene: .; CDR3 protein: CASKSGATPEGGYTF; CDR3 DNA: TGTGCCAGCAAATCCGGGGCGACCCCGGAGGGTGGCTACACCTTC